This TCR beta chain was captured by sequencing in a study of cytomegalovirus exposure and HLA in healthy donors. Vbeta (60) and Jbeta (13) primers were used in the PCR. Sequenced by immunoSEQ multiplex PCR; TCRdb stores in-frame clones only, minus some. The sample has 170,000 or so clones, around 80% seen once. Germline V gene lookup returns CDR1 LGHNA and CDR2 YSLEER. The CDR3 sequence is 14 residues long. Trimming took 1 base from V and 4 from J; bases not matched to a gene: 0. The specimen was PBMCs. The origin of this receptor is a woman aged 30 to 39 in good health and CMV-seropositive. The chain combines TRBV4-3 with TRBJ2-5, with 10 bases that match TRBD1. The CDR3 region has the DNA TGCGCCAGCAGCCAAGGACAGGGGGCAGAGACCCAGTACTTC. Its translation: CASSQGQGAETQYF.